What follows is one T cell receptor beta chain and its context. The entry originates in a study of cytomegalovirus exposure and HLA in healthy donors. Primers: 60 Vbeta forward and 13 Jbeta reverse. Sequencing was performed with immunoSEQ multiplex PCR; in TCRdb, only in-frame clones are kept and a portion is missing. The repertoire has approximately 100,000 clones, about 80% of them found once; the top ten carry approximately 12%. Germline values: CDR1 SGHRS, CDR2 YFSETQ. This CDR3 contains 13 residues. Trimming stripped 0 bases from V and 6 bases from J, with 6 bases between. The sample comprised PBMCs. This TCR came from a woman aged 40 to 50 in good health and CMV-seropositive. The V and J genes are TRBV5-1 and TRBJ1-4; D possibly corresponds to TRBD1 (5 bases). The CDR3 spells CASSLGGYEKLFF. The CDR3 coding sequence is TGCGCCAGCAGCTTGGGGGGCTATGAAAAACTGTTTTTT. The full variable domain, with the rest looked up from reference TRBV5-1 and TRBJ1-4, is KAGVTQTPRYLIKTRGQQVTLSCSPISGHRSVSWYQQTPGQGLQFLFEYFSETQRNKGNFPGRFSGRQFSNSRSEMNVSTLELGDSALYLCASSLGGYEKLFFGSGTQLSVL.